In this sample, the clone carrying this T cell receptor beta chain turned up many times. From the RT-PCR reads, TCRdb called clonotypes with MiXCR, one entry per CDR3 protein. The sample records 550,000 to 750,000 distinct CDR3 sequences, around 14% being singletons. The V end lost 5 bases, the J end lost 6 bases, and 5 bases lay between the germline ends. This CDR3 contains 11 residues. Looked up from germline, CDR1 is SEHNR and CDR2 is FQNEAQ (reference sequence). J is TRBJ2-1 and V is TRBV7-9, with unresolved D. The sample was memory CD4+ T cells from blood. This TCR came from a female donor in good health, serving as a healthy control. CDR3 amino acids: CASSRTNEQFF. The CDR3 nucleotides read TGTGCCAGCAGCCGTACCAATGAGCAGTTCTTC.